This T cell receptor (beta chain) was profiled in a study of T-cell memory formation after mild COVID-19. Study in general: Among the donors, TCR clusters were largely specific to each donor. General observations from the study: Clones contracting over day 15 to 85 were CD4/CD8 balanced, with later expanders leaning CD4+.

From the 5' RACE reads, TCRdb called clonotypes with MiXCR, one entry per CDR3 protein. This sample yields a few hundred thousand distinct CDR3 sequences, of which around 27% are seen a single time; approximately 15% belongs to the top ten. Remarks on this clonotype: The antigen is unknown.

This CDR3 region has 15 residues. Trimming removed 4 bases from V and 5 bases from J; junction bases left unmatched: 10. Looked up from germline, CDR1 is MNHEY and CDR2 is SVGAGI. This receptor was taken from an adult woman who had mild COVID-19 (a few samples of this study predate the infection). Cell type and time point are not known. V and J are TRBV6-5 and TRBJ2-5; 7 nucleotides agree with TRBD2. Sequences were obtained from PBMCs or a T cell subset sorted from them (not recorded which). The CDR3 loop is CASSSGAGVWETQYF. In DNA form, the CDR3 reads TGTGCCAGCAGTTCCGGGGCGGGGGTGTGGGAGACCCAGTACTTC.